This TCR beta chain was identified in a study of beta chain features in type 1 diabetes. Study-level background: Sorted cells numbering 95 million to 110 million were examined across all samples. Findings and limits, study-wide: Since sequencing was performed on cDNA, cells with high TCR expression could be over-represented. Shorter templates might be favored by PCR, equally in patients and controls. In every one of the four CD4+ subsets, TCRB CDR3s were moderately but significantly shorter in Type 1 diabetes patients. The naive, central memory and Treg TCRB repertoires looked more alike in patients than they did in healthy donors.

Since all of the isolated RNA was reverse transcribed, expressed TCRB transcripts were what got sequenced. Clones were sequenced by immunoSEQ multiplex PCR, and TCRdb holds only the in-frame ones, with some missing. The sample lists some 240,000 clones, under 20% occurring once. About this clone: What it binds is not known.

The material sequenced was naive CD4+ T cells from blood. The sequence was collected from a man between 25 and 39 years old with type 1 diabetes.

This chain's CDR3 is CASSELLGTETQYF. The CDR3 DNA reads as TGTGCCAGCAGCGAGCTCCTGGGGACGGAGACCCAGTACTTC. The chain combines TRBV27 with TRBJ2-5; possibly TRBD1 or TRBD2 for D (5 bases each). Germline CDR1 and CDR2: MNHEY and SMNVEV (reference sequence). Trimming stripped 6 bases from V and 5 bases from J, with 16 bases between. The CDR3 loop spans 14 amino acids.